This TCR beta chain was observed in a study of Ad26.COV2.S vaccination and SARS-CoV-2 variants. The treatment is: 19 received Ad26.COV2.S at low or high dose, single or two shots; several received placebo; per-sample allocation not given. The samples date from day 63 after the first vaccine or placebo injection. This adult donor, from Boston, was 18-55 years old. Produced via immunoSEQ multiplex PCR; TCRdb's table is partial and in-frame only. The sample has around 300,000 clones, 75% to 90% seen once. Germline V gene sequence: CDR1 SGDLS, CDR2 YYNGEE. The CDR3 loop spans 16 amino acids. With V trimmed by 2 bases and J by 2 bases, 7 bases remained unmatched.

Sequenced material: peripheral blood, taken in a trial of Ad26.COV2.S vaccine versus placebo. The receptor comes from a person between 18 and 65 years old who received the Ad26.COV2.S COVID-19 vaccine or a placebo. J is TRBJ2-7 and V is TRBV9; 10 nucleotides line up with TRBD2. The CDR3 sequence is CASSVDLAGGTYEQYF. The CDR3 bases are TGTGCCAGCAGCGTGGACTTAGCGGGGGGAACCTACGAGCAGTACTTC.